A single sample is the source of the 15 T cell receptor beta chains below, sequenced in a study of radiotherapy plus CTLA-4 blockade in lung cancer. Libraries were prepared by immunoSEQ multiplex PCR; TCRdb keeps only in-frame clonotypes and omits some of them. The sample consists of over 60,000 clones, 70% to 90% of them appearing once. Sample: peripheral blood, taken from a patient treated with radiotherapy plus ipilimumab. These receptors all come from a human donor with non-small cell lung cancer who had stable disease on radiotherapy plus ipilimumab.

This clone has a single count. The chain recombines TRBV5-4 with TRBJ2-7, with unresolved D. The CDR3 sequence is 14 residues long. CDR1 is SGHNT and CDR2 is YYREEE in the germline V gene (reference sequence). V was cut by 1 base and J by 0 bases, with 8 bases left in between. The CDR3 nucleotides read TGTGCCAGCAGCTTGCTTCCAGTCTCCTACGAGCAGTACTTC. Encoded protein: CASSLLPVSYEQYF.

The J gene is TRBJ1-1, the V gene TRBV29-1, with D unresolved. In germline, CDR1 is SQVTM, CDR2 ANQGSEA. CDR3 length: 13 amino acids. Trimming removed 6 bases from V and 0 bases from J, with 11 bases in between. CDR3 sequence reads: CSVHGLLNTEAFF. The CDR3 DNA is TGCAGCGTCCACGGCTTATTGAACACTGAAGCTTTCTTT.

This clone has just a few counts. The chain uses TRBV30 and TRBJ1-6; D unclear. Germline loops: CDR1 GTSNPN, CDR2 SVGIG (reference sequence). The CDR3 contains 16 residues. V gave up 1 base and J gave up 9 bases, with 19 bases separating them. As DNA, the CDR3 is TGTGCCTGGAGTGCAGGACTAAGCGGAGGAGGTTCACCCCTCCACTTT. It is translated as CAWSAGLSGGGSPLHF.

This chain links TRBV5-4 with TRBJ2-3; 9 bases are a match to TRBD2. The J segment lost 6 bases and the V segment lost 5 bases, leaving 4 bases of the junction unmatched. The CDR3 covers 13 residues. Germline assignment: CDR1 SGHNT and CDR2 YYREEE (reference sequence). CDR3 sequence: CASSGGGADTQYF. CDR3 sequence (DNA): TGTGCCAGCAGTGGCGGGGGGGCTGATACGCAGTATTTT.

The rearrangement uses TRBV2 and TRBJ2-3; 9 bases map to TRBD2. From germline, CDR1 is SNHLY and CDR2 FYNNEI. The CDR3 runs to 19 residues. The ends lost 11 bases at V and 2 bases at J; junction bases unmatched: 23. The CDR3 DNA reads as TGTGCCTCAAGGGGCGGGGGTAGGACTAGCGCCGCCAACACAGATACGCAGTATTTT. It translates to CASRGGGRTSAANTDTQYF.

The V and J genes are TRBV5-4 and TRBJ2-5; 9 nucleotides line up with TRBD2. The J call is uncertain, as TRBJ2-7 better fits the DNA end. The CDR3 runs to 14 residues. Germline CDR1 SGHNT, CDR2 YYREEE (reference sequence). The CDR3 sequence: CASSDTGTSNEQYF. CDR3 DNA: TGTGCCAGCAGTGACACCGGGACTAGCAACGAGCAGTACTTC.

CDR3 residues: CASSSPSQGAGDYEQYF. Written as DNA, the CDR3 is TGTGCCAGCAGCTCGCCCTCTCAAGGAGCGGGAGACTACGAGCAGTACTTC. The chain combines TRBV7-9 with TRBJ2-7; 8 bases agree with TRBD2. The CDR3 is made up of 17 amino acids. Germline V gene data show CDR1 as SEHNR and CDR2 as FQNEAQ (reference sequence). V was clipped by 4 bases and J by 3 bases; unmatched bases: 14.

The chain employs TRBV5-1 and TRBJ2-1, with TRBD2 matching over 7 bases. Germline V lookup: CDR1 SGHRS, CDR2 YFSETQ. V was pared by 0 bases and J by 8 bases, with 17 bases of the junction left unmatched. CDR3 length equals 18 residues. CDR3 in DNA: TGCGCCAGCAGCTTGGCCTCTGGGTACGGGAGGATCGACGATGAGCAGTTCTTC. Translation gives CASSLASGYGRIDDEQFF.

The rearrangement joins TRBV30 to TRBJ2-7, with 7 bases aligning to TRBD1. The germline gives CDR1 GTSNPN, CDR2 SVGIG (reference sequence). The CDR3 is 14 amino acids. V was pared by 1 base and J by 10 bases, with 13 bases of the junction left unmatched. This CDR3 is CAWSGDSSLGKQYF. The CDR3 region has the DNA TGTGCCTGGAGTGGGGACAGTAGCCTGGGGAAACAGTACTTC.

CDR3 region: CASRGQSGRGYTF. The CDR3 DNA reads as TGTGCCAGCAGGGGACAGTCCGGGCGTGGCTACACCTTC. The chain combines TRBV6-6 with TRBJ1-2; TRBD1 matches 7 bases. The CDR3 is 13 residues long. The J segment lost 7 bases and the V segment lost 6 bases, leaving 8 bases of the junction unmatched. Germline CDR1 and CDR2: MNHNY and SVGAGI (reference sequence).

The genes are TRBV27 and TRBJ1-6; D perhaps matches TRBD1 (6 bases). Germline V gene sequence: CDR1 MNHEY, CDR2 SMNVEV (reference sequence). This CDR3 region has 15 residues. V shed 7 bases and J shed 4 bases, with 14 bases lying between them. The CDR3 is CASTTLQGYNSPLHF. The CDR3 bases are TGTGCCAGCACCACTCTACAGGGTTATAATTCACCCCTCCACTTT.

Concerning this clone: In the same sample, other DNA sequences code for this CDR3. This chain uses TRBV5-1 with TRBJ2-5; D gene unclear. The CDR3 is 12 amino acids. V lost 0 bases and J 5 bases, leaving 5 bases between the germline ends. The germline CDR1 and CDR2 sequences are SGHRS and YFSETQ. DNA of the CDR3: TGCGCCAGCAGCTTGGAAGGGGAGACCCAGTACTTC. Translation: CASSLEGETQYF.

The CDR3: CASSPMGPPYEQYF. CDR3 sequence (DNA): TGTGCCAGCAGCCCCATGGGCCCTCCCTACGAGCAGTACTTC. The chain has TRBV21-1 and TRBJ2-7; the table gives TRBD1 as D, unverified against the DNA. TRBV21-1 is marked as a pseudogene. The CDR3 is 14 residues long.

This rearrangement joins TRBV5-1 to TRBJ1-6, with a weak D call TRBD1 (5 bases). Per the germline V gene, CDR1 is SGHRS and CDR2 is YFSETQ. The CDR3 length is 17 residues. V was trimmed by 0 bases and J by 8 bases, leaving 18 bases between them. The CDR3 region is CASSLATSGGNYSPLHF. The CDR3 DNA reads TGCGCCAGCAGCTTGGCCACAAGCGGGGGGAATTATTCACCCCTCCACTTT. The entire variable domain, with the rest obtained from reference TRBV5-1 and TRBJ1-6, is as follows: KAGVTQTPRYLIKTRGQQVTLSCSPISGHRSVSWYQQTPGQGLQFLFEYFSETQRNKGNFPGRFSGRQFSNSRSEMNVSTLELGDSALYLCASSLATSGGNYSPLHFGNGTRLTVT.

The chain has TRBV11-2 and TRBJ2-4; TRBD1 might be the D (5 bases). The CDR3 spans 16 residues. Germline values: CDR1 SGHAT, CDR2 FQNNGV. V was shortened by 4 bases and J by 6 bases, with 19 bases between the two germline ends. In DNA, the CDR3 is TGTGCCAGCAGCTCCATCCAGGGAAAGATTGGAAACATTCAGTACTTC. Protein product: CASSSIQGKIGNIQYF.